This is a list of T cell receptor beta chains from one sample in a study of blood T cells in healthy people across ages. Using its own MiXCR run on the 5' RACE reads, TCRdb lists one record per CDR3 protein. The table records 700,000 or so distinct CDR3 sequences, over 20% of them present only once. What was sequenced was blood. All receptors come from a man aged 65-85 years in good health. CDR3s include the opening cysteine and the closing phenylalanine or tryptophan. Each record gives: V gene, D gene, J gene, clone size, CDR3 protein, CDR3 DNA. The D gene is left open where the match is weak. Not all rows give a size; the values are once, few, many and, for expanded clones, a class.

>TRBV12-3/TRBV12-4|TRBD1|TRBJ2-2|few
CAGRTGATGELFF
TGTGCCGGCAGGACAGGGGCCACCGGGGAGCTGTTTTTT
>TRBV6-2/TRBV6-3|TRBD2|TRBJ2-3|-
CASSWLAGATDTQYF
TGTGCCAGCAGTTGGTTAGCGGGAGCTACAGATACGCAGTATTTT
>TRBV15|-|TRBJ2-3|few
CATSGGRRTDTQYF
TGTGCCACCAGCGGCGGAAGGAGAACAGATACGCAGTATTTT
>TRBV4-3|TRBD2|TRBJ2-3|few
CASSQARLAGGRSDTQYF
TGCGCCAGCAGCCAAGCTCGACTAGCGGGGGGTCGGTCCGATACGCAGTATTTT
>TRBV20-1|TRBD1|TRBJ1-1|few
CSARVRQGPNTEAFF
TGCAGTGCTAGAGTCCGACAGGGACCGAACACTGAAGCTTTCTTT
>TRBV20-1|-|TRBJ2-5|-
CSARPLTSETQYF
TGCAGTGCTAGACCTCTTACTAGCGAGACCCAGTACTTC
>TRBV24-1|-|TRBJ1-2|few
CATSASTEYGYTF
TGTGCCACCAGTGCCTCGACAGAGTATGGCTACACCTTC
>TRBV5-1|TRBD1|TRBJ1-1|once
CASSSTGQGDTEAFF
TGCGCCAGCAGCTCCACGGGACAGGGCGACACTGAAGCTTTCTTT
>TRBV4-1|-|TRBJ1-2|few
CASSQEWADYGYTF
TGCGCCAGCAGCCAAGAATGGGCTGACTATGGCTACACCTTC
>TRBV12-3/TRBV12-4|TRBD1|TRBJ1-4|few
CASSLGSGQGGGHEKLFF
TGTGCCAGCAGTTTAGGATCCGGACAGGGGGGAGGTCATGAAAAACTGTTTTTT
>TRBV28|-|TRBJ1-1|-
CASSSPRPSLNTEAFF
TGTGCCAGCAGCTCCCCTAGGCCGAGCTTGAACACCGAAGCTTTCTTT
>TRBV5-4|-|TRBJ2-1|few
CASSLQVGSYNEQFF
TGTGCCAGCAGCTTACAGGTGGGCTCCTACAATGAGCAGTTCTTC
>TRBV12-3/TRBV12-4|-|TRBJ1-2|-
CASSFSGSGYTF
TGTGCCAGCAGTTTTTCAGGGAGTGGCTACACCTTC
>TRBV4-2|-|TRBJ1-5|many
CASSQDNGRDQPQHF
TGTGCCAGCAGCCAAGATAATGGTAGGGATCAGCCCCAGCATTTT
>TRBV7-2|TRBD2|TRBJ2-1|-
CASRVSGGIYNEQFF
TGTGCCAGCAGAGTTAGCGGGGGGATATACAATGAGCAGTTCTTC
>TRBV6-5|-|TRBJ2-1|few
CASSYALSSYNEQFF
TGTGCCAGCAGTTACGCGCTAAGCTCCTACAATGAGCAGTTCTTC
>TRBV29-1|TRBD1|TRBJ2-7|few
CSVLRTGHEQYF
TGCAGCGTTTTAAGGACAGGGCACGAGCAGTACTTC
>TRBV7-2|-|TRBJ2-5|few
CASSSVGRGSETQYF
TGTGCCAGCAGCTCCGTTGGGCGGGGATCTGAGACCCAGTACTTC
>TRBV20-1|TRBD1|TRBJ1-3|few
CSAREEDRAAGNTIYF
TGCAGTGCTAGGGAAGAGGACAGGGCGGCTGGAAACACCATATATTTT
>TRBV6-1|-|TRBJ2-1|few
CASSELGHEQFF
TGTGCCAGCAGTGAACTGGGTCATGAGCAGTTCTTC
>TRBV6-1|-|TRBJ1-2|many
CASSEGGRNGYTF
TGTGCCAGCAGTGAAGGGGGCAGAAATGGCTACACCTTC
>TRBV5-1|TRBD2|TRBJ2-3|-
CASSSQAGLDTQYF
TGCGCCAGCAGCTCCCAAGCGGGGTTGGATACGCAGTATTTT
>TRBV28|TRBD2|TRBJ2-7|-
CASRSGGTYEQYF
TGTGCCAGCAGATCCGGGGGGACCTACGAGCAGTACTTC
>TRBV20-1|-|TRBJ1-2|-
CSAPRTENYGYTF
TGCAGTGCTCCACGGACAGAAAACTATGGCTACACCTTC
>TRBV5-1|TRBD2|TRBJ2-1|-
CASRIAGADNEQFF
TGCGCCAGCAGGATAGCGGGAGCGGACAATGAGCAGTTCTTC
>TRBV27|TRBD1|TRBJ1-2|-
CASSLTGIEVYGYTF
TGTGCCAGCAGTTTGACAGGGATAGAGGTCTATGGCTACACCTTC
>TRBV12-3/TRBV12-4|TRBD2|TRBJ2-3|-
CASTPGLASDTQYF
TGTGCCAGCACCCCGGGACTAGCCTCAGATACGCAGTATTTT
>TRBV11-3|TRBD2|TRBJ2-3|-
CASSRPGLEVDTQYF
TGTGCCAGCAGCAGACCGGGACTAGAAGTAGATACGCAGTATTTT
>TRBV10-2|-|TRBJ1-6|-
CASREGRDNSPLHF
TGCGCCAGCAGGGAAGGACGGGATAATTCACCCCTCCACTTT
>TRBV5-1|-|TRBJ1-6|few
CASSEGTVHNSPLHF
TGCGCCAGCAGCGAAGGGACCGTCCATAATTCACCCCTCCACTTT
>TRBV10-3|TRBD1|TRBJ2-5|-
CAISDPGGTQYF
TGTGCCATCAGTGATCCAGGGGGGACCCAGTACTTC
>TRBV5-1|-|TRBJ2-1|-
CASSRGGANSYNEQFF
TGCGCCAGCAGCCGGGGTGGGGCAAACTCCTACAATGAGCAGTTCTTC
>TRBV12-3/TRBV12-4|-|TRBJ2-1|many
CASSPELSYNEQFF
TGTGCCAGCAGCCCAGAACTTTCCTACAATGAGCAGTTCTTC
>TRBV5-1|TRBD1|TRBJ2-1|-
CASSSPGTGRNEQFF
TGCGCCAGCAGCTCCCCCGGGACAGGGCGGAATGAGCAGTTCTTC
>TRBV7-8|-|TRBJ1-2|-
CASSLEPGVSDYGYTF
TGTGCCAGCAGCTTAGAGCCAGGGGTATCCGACTATGGCTACACCTTC
>TRBV18|-|TRBJ1-5|-
CASSPEGERGLRQPQHF
TGTGCCAGCTCACCAGAAGGTGAAAGGGGTCTGCGGCAGCCCCAGCATTTT
>TRBV6-2/TRBV6-3|-|TRBJ2-2|-
CASSYDRLTGGTGELFF
TGTGCCAGCAGTTATGATCGATTGACGGGTGGCACCGGGGAGCTGTTTTTT
>TRBV12-3/TRBV12-4|-|TRBJ1-4|few
CASSLAIPTNEKLFF
TGTGCCAGCAGTTTAGCCATCCCAACTAATGAAAAACTGTTTTTT
>TRBV25-1|-|TRBJ1-1|few
CASSERLGNTEAFF
TGTGCCAGCAGTGAGCGCTTGGGGAACACTGAAGCTTTCTTT
>TRBV2|-|TRBJ1-1|few
CASSDVGGSSTEAFF
TGTGCCAGCAGTGACGTTGGGGGAAGTAGCACTGAAGCTTTCTTT
>TRBV5-1|TRBD2|TRBJ2-3|-
CASIAGGARDTQYF
TGCGCCAGCATAGCCGGGGGGGCGAGAGATACGCAGTATTTT
>TRBV19|-|TRBJ1-2|-
CASTDPWNYGYTF
TGTGCCAGTACGGACCCCTGGAACTATGGCTACACCTTC
>TRBV7-2|-|TRBJ2-2|-
CASSREYTGELFF
TGTGCCAGCAGCCGCGAATACACCGGGGAGCTGTTTTTT
>TRBV4-2|-|TRBJ2-1|few
CASSPTMIYNEQFF
TGTGCCAGCAGCCCCACTATGATCTACAATGAGCAGTTCTTC
>TRBV12-3/TRBV12-4|-|TRBJ1-5|-
CASTAGDHNQPQHF
TGTGCCAGCACTGCGGGTGACCACAATCAGCCCCAGCATTTT
>TRBV24-1|-|TRBJ1-5|-
CATSAPGNGQPQHF
TGTGCCACCAGTGCCCCAGGGAATGGCCAGCCCCAGCATTTT
>TRBV11-2|-|TRBJ2-5|-
CASSPNTGNPGYF
TGTGCCAGCAGCCCAAACACCGGGAATCCAGGGTACTTC
>TRBV5-1|-|TRBJ2-6|-
CASRALGANVLTF
TGCGCCAGCAGAGCATTAGGGGCCAACGTCCTGACTTTC
>TRBV11-2|-|TRBJ1-2|few
CASSSRAVNYGYTF
TGTGCCAGCAGCTCTCGGGCCGTTAACTATGGCTACACCTTC
>TRBV20-1|TRBD1|TRBJ2-1|-
CSARDPGQGPTRQFF
TGCAGTGCTAGAGATCCTGGACAGGGCCCAACCCGGCAGTTCTTC
>TRBV4-1|-|TRBJ2-4|-
CASSQETAAKNIQYF
TGCGCCAGCAGCCAAGAGACAGCGGCCAAAAACATTCAGTACTTC
>TRBV2|-|TRBJ2-1|-
CASILGQFYNEQFF
TGTGCCAGCATCTTAGGACAGTTTTACAATGAGCAGTTCTTC
>TRBV11-2|TRBD2|TRBJ2-5|once
CASLSSGSRTQYF
TGTGCCAGCCTGTCTAGCGGGAGTCGGACCCAGTACTTC